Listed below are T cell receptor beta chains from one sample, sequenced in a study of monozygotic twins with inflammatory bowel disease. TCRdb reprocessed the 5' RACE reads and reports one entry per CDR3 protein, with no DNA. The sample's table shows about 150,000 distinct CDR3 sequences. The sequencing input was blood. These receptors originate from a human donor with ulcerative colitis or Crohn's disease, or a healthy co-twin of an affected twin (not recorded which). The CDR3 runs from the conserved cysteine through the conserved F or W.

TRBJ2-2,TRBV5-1,CASSFFGLDTGELFF
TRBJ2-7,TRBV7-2,CASSSPYEQYF
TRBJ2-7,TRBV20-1,CSARSRDRAYEQNF
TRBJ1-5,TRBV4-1,CASSQTGQSNQPQHF
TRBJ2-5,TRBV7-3,CASSLSLGGQETQYF
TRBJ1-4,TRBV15,CATSRAPGQGEKLFF
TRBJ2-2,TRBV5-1,CASSFRDYPNTGELFF
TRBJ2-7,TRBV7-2,CASSLGGGLYEQYF
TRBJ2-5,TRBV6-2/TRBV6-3,CASRQQETQYF
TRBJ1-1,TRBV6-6,CASETGRNTEAFF
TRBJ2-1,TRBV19,CASRTGMNEQFF
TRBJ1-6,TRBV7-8,CASSLPTPPLHF
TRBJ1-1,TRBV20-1,CSEGGGTEAFF
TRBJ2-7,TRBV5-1,CASNAGGRGDEQYF
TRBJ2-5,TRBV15,CATSSSDREGETQYF
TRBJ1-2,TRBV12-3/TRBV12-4,CASSPGQEAYGYTF
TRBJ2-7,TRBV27,CATGGGSYEQYF
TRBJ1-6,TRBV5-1,CASSRDGAGTSPLHF
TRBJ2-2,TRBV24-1,CATSAGGRTGELFF
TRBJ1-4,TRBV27,CASSLFSGRDEKLFF
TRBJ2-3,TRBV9,CASSSRTSGASDTQYF
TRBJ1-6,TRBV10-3,CAIRKDTSSYNSPLHF
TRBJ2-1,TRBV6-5,CASSYSNLGGYEQFF
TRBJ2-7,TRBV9,CASSGPGHYEQYF
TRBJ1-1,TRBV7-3,CASSLRDRSEAFF
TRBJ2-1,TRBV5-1,CASSLAWGTGGSEQFF
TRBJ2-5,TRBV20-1,CSATGGETQYF
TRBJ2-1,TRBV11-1,CASSLRLGLAPGYNEQFF
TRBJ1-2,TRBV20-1,CSARDGGQGYGYTF
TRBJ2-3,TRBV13,CASSGQGTGQRTDTQYF
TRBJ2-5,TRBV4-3,CASSQDRGPRTQYF
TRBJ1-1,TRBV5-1,CASNSQGNTEAFF
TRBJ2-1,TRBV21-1,CASSKGGQGWYEQFF
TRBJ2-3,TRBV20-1,CSAPEQSTDTQYF
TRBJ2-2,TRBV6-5,CASSYIGLAGGTGELFF
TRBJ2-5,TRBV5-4,CASSSDSRGETQYF
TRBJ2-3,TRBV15,CATSRGGNTDTQYF
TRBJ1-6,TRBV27,CASSPRTGNNSPLHF
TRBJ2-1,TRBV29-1,CSVASGLNEQFF
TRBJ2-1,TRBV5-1,CASSLAGGPFYNEQFF
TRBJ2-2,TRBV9,CASSERDTLNTGELFF
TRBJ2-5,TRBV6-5,CASSYTPRTGREETQYF
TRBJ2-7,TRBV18,CASSPGAGRPSYEQYF
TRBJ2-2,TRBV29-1,CSVVTANTGELFF
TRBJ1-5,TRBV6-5,CASSYSEGGNQPQHF
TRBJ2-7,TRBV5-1,CASSLGLGQIYEQYF
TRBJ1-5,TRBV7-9,CASSFQDSPNQPQHF
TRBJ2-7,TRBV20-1,CSARDRGGNYEQYF
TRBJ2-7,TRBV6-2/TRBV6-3,CCSSRDRGREQYF
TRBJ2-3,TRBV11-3,CASSSGTGYTDTQYF
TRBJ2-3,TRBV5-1,CASSLGQGNSDTQYF
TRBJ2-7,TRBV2,CASSLTGTSGTRAVEQYF